These T cell receptor beta chains were read from a single sample in a study of blood T cell repertoires in COVID-19. Measured with immunoSEQ multiplex PCR; TCRdb has only the in-frame clones, and not every one. This sample has about 95,000 clones, with less than 85% found just once. Source material: peripheral blood. These TCRs come from a human donor in a cohort sampled during active COVID-19. The CDR3 runs from the conserved cysteine through the conserved F or W. A D gene is named only where the DNA matches it firmly. Only part of the rows carry a size: once, few, many, or a class if the clone is expanded.

v_gene,d_gene,abundance,j_gene,CDR3aa,CDR3nt
TRBV11-2,TRBD1,.,TRBJ2-3,CASSRGTVATDTQYF,TGTGCCAGCAGTCGAGGGACAGTCGCTACAGATACGCAGTATTTT
TRBV24-1,.,.,TRBJ1-5,CATSDSGTRNQPQHF,TGTGCCACCAGTGATTCCGGGACACGCAATCAGCCCCAGCATTTT
TRBV11-2,.,.,TRBJ2-2,CASSYDRTGELFF,TGTGCCAGCAGCTATGACAGGACCGGGGAGCTGTTTTTT
TRBV6-1,.,.,TRBJ2-2,CASSEALYLDTGELFF,TGTGCCAGCAGTGAAGCGCTCTACCTCGACACCGGGGAGCTGTTTTTT
TRBV12-3/TRBV12-4,.,.,TRBJ2-7,CASSGNLRVEQYF,TGTGCCAGCAGTGGAAACCTCAGGGTCGAGCAGTACTTC
TRBV7-9,TRBD2,once,TRBJ2-2,CASSLGGLAGTGELFF,TGTGCCAGCAGCTTAGGCGGACTAGCGGGAACCGGGGAGCTGTTTTTT
TRBV15,.,.,TRBJ2-2,CATSRPGGGSGELFF,TGTGCCACCAGCCGGCCCGGTGGAGGGTCCGGGGAGCTGTTTTTT
TRBV7-9,.,.,TRBJ1-1,CASILGAVSNTEAFF,TGTGCCAGCATCCTGGGGGCAGTTTCGAACACTGAAGCTTTCTTT
TRBV6-2/TRBV6-3,TRBD1,.,TRBJ1-1,CASSGRQGWAFF,TGTGCCAGCAGCGGGAGACAGGGTTGGGCTTTCTTT
TRBV9,.,.,TRBJ2-6,CASSGRLHSGANVLTF,TGTGCCAGCAGCGGTCGACTGCACTCTGGGGCCAACGTCCTGACTTTC
TRBV18,.,.,TRBJ2-2,CASSPRDTGELFF,TGTGCCAGCTCACCTCGGGACACCGGGGAGCTGTTTTTT
TRBV7-9,.,once,TRBJ1-5,CASSLVSPNPGRGYQPQHF,TGTGCCAGCAGCTTAGTTTCTCCCAACCCTGGTCGGGGGTATCAGCCCCAGCATTTT
TRBV5-1,TRBD2,.,TRBJ2-4,CASSLAPPAGGVRVPQYF,TGCGCCAGCAGCTTGGCCCCGCCGGCGGGAGGTGTCCGAGTACCTCAGTACTTC
TRBV3-1/TRBV3-2,.,.,TRBJ1-2,CASSPRGGGRGYTF,TGTGCCAGCAGCCCTCGGGGAGGAGGTCGCGGCTACACCTTC
TRBV27,TRBD2,.,TRBJ2-3,CATRREPLSTDTQYF,TGTGCCACGCGGCGGGAGCCGCTTAGCACAGATACGCAGTATTTT
TRBV3-1/TRBV3-2,TRBD1,.,TRBJ1-5,CASSKGQSNQPQHF,TGTGCCAGCAGCAAGGGACAGAGCAATCAGCCCCAGCATTTT
TRBV12-3/TRBV12-4,TRBD1,few,TRBJ1-6,CASSRTGNSPLHF,TGTGCCAGCAGTCGGACAGGCAATTCACCCCTCCACTTT
TRBV18,TRBD1,.,TRBJ1-1,CASSPKQGANTEAFF,TGTGCCAGCTCACCCAAACAGGGGGCGAACACTGAAGCTTTCTTT
TRBV11-2,.,.,TRBJ2-7,CASSSQYEQYF,TGTGCCAGCAGCTCGCAGTACGAGCAGTACTTC
TRBV7-9,.,.,TRBJ2-3,CASSLERHGTQYF,TGTGCCAGCAGCTTAGAGAGGCACGGTACGCAGTATTTT
TRBV5-1,.,.,TRBJ1-2,CASSLGPGDQGYGYTF,TGCGCCAGCAGCTTGGGGCCAGGGGATCAGGGGTATGGCTACACCTTC
TRBV7-3,TRBD1,.,TRBJ1-6,CASSLGQSYNSPLHF,TGTGCCAGCAGCTTGGGACAGTCGTATAATTCACCCCTCCACTTT
TRBV7-2,TRBD1,.,TRBJ2-7,CASSAGQGVAEQYF,TGTGCCAGCAGCGCCGGACAGGGGGTCGCCGAGCAGTACTTC
TRBV6-5,TRBD1,.,TRBJ1-4,CASSYGDRVGEKLFF,TGTGCCAGCAGTTATGGGGACAGGGTCGGTGAAAAACTGTTTTTT
TRBV3-1/TRBV3-2,.,.,TRBJ2-5,CASSQVLSGQGQETQYF,TGTGCCAGCAGCCAAGTTTTAAGTGGGCAGGGCCAAGAGACCCAGTACTTC
TRBV19,.,.,TRBJ2-5,CASSEGGGAQETQYF,TGTGCCAGTAGTGAGGGAGGAGGAGCCCAAGAGACCCAGTACTTC